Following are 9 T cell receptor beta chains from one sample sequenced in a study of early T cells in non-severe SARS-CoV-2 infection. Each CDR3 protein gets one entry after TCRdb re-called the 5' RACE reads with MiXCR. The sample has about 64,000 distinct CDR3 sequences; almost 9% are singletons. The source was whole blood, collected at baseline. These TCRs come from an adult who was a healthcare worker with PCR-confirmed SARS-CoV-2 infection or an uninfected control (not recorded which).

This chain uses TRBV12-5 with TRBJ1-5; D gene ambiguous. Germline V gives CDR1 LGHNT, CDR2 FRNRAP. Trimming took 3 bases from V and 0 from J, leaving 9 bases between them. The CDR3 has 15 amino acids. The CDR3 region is CASGFARYSNQPQHF. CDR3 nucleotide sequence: TGTGCTAGTGGTTTTGCCCGGTATAGCAATCAGCCCCAGCATTTT.

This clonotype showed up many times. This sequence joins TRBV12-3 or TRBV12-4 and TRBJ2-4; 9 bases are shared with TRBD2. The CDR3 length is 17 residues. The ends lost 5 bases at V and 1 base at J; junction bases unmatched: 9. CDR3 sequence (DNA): TGTGCCAGCAGTCTAAATAGCGGGAGTGGGGCCAAAAACATTCAGTACTTC. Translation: CASSLNSGSGAKNIQYF.

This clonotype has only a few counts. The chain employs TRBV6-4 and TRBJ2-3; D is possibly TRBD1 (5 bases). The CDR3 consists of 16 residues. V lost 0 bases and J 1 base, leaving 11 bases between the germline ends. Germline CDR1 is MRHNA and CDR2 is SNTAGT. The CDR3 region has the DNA TGTGCCAGCAGTGACTCAGGGGTCACGGGCACAGATACGCAGTATTTT. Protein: CASSDSGVTGTDTQYF.

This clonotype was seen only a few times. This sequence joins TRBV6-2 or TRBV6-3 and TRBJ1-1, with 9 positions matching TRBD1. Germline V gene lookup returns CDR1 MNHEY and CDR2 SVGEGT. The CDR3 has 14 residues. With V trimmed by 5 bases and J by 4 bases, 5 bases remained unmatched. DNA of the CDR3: TGTGCCAGCAGTATGAGGGGACAGGGCACTGAAGCTTTCTTT. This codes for CASSMRGQGTEAFF.

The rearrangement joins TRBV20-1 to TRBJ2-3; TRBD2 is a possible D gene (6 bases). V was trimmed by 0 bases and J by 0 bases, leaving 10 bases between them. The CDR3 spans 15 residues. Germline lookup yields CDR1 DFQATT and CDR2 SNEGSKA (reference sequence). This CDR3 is CSARDPEGSTDTQYF. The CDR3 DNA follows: TGCAGTGCTAGAGATCCGGAGGGGAGCACAGATACGCAGTATTTT.

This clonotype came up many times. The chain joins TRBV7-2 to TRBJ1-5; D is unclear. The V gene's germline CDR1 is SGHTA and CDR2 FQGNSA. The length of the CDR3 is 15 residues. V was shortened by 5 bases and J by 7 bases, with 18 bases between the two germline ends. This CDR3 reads CASSPEAGYSQPQHF. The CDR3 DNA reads TGTGCCAGCAGCCCTGAGGCCGGTTATTCCCAGCCCCAGCATTTT.

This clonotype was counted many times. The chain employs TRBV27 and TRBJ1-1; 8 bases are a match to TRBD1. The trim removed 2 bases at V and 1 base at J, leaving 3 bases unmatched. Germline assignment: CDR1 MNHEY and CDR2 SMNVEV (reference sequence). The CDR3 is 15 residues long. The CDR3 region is CASSLAGQGNTEAFF. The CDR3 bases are TGTGCCAGCAGTTTAGCAGGACAGGGGAACACTGAAGCTTTCTTT.

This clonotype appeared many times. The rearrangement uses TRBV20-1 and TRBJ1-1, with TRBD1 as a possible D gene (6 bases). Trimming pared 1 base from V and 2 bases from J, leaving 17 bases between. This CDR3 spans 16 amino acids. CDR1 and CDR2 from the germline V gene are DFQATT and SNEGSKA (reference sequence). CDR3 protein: CSARGGGRGENTEAFF. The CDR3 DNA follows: TGCAGTGCTAGAGGGGGGGGCAGGGGCGAAAACACTGAAGCTTTCTTT.

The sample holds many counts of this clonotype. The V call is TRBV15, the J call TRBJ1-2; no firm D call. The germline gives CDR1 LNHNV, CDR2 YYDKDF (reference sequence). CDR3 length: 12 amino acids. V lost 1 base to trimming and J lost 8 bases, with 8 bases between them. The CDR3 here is CATSRAGRGYTF. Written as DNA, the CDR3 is TGTGCCACCAGCAGAGCGGGGAGAGGCTACACCTTC.